This T cell receptor (beta chain) was captured in a study of T cell changes during pregnancy in multiple sclerosis. The method was immunoSEQ multiplex PCR; TCRdb's version includes in-frame clones alone and lacks a portion of them. The profile shows just under 80,000 clones, approximately 92% of them singletons. The CDR3 totals 13 residues. The V end was cut by 0 bases, the J end by 4 bases, with 7 bases between. The V gene's germline CDR1 is MGHRA and CDR2 YSYEKL. The V and J genes are TRBV4-1 and TRBJ2-7; D is perhaps TRBD1 (6 bases). This specimen consisted of peripheral blood, obtained in the second trimester of pregnancy. This clonotype was sampled from a female donor in good health, enrolled as a control in a pregnancy study. DNA of the CDR3: TGCGCCAGCAGCCAAGAACAGGGTTACGAGCAGTACTTC. Amino acid sequence: CASSQEQGYEQYF.